This T cell receptor (beta chain) was retrieved from a study of identical twins. V was cut by 0 bases and J by 0 bases, with 9 bases left in between. The CDR3 is 16 residues long. Germline loops: CDR1 SGHRS, CDR2 YFSETQ. It was template switching that added a universal primer site, and there were unique molecular identifiers on the cDNA. Each CDR3 protein is one row after TCRdb ran MiXCR on the 5' RACE reads. The sample holds about 660,000 distinct CDR3 sequences, roughly 8% seen once. General study findings and limits: Models predicted too little out-of-frame TCR alpha sharing in monozygotic twins. The abundant beta clonotypes from cord blood had fewer insertions, and memory repertoires had none of this. Partly confounded zero-insertion analyses could result from invariant MAIT and iNKT cells.

This clonotype was recorded at least ten times. Antigen: not known. The same sample was also used in a study of yellow fever vaccine responses in identical twins.

This receptor was obtained from a woman between 18 and 30 years old in good health. The V gene is TRBV5-1, the J gene TRBJ2-2; the D gene is possibly TRBD1 (5 bases). Sample: PBMCs. The CDR3 nucleotides are TGCGCCAGCAGCTTGGTACCAGGGTCGAACACCGGGGAGCTGTTTTTT. Encoded protein: CASSLVPGSNTGELFF.